One T cell receptor beta chain is described in this entry. What antigen it recognizes has not been identified. Base quality data are lacking; no much larger clone is found one base away. The cohort consisted of some 730 healthy bone marrow donors. All cohort members were sampled while nominally healthy, although unrecorded immune exposures were likely present. The donor tested CMV seronegative and was one of the 352 seronegative cohort members. A peripheral blood sample was provided by each donor, and peripheral blood mononuclear cells were used for TCR beta sequencing. The Qiagen DNeasy Blood Extraction Kit was used to extract genomic DNA from the blood cell samples. This sample is drawn from a study of cytomegalovirus exposure and HLA in healthy donors (dated by TCRdb to about 2017). Regarding the study in general: An earlier analysis of several hundred of the donors reported 250 to 350 Gb of sequence data and around 110 million unique TCR beta sequences from 190 million or so T cells. An early release covering 550 to 650 HLA-typed donors comprised approximately 290 gigabases of sequencing data and approximately 85 million unique TCR sequences. Of the 350 to 450 genotyped donors, roughly 80% fell in the genetic ancestry cluster associated with self-reported Caucasian donors. The study aimed to test whether cataloging public T cell receptors could reveal signatures of past pathogen exposure. The study used immunosequencing to profile the T cell repertoires of approximately 650 subjects and linked those repertoires to cytomegalovirus serostatus. Besides the first cohort of roughly 700 subjects, a separate validation cohort made up of roughly 120 different subjects was used. To predict cytomegalovirus infection status, the study brought together high-throughput TCR immunosequencing, statistical association of individual TCRs with disease status, and machine learning. A later analysis re-examined previously published TCR beta repertoires from 610 or so donors and added high-resolution HLA genotyping to investigate patterns of TCR occurrence. The later analysis used no new phenotypic data to find candidate immune exposures, relying instead on TCR beta sequences and their occurrence across donors. To decide whether each TCR beta V gene segment behaved as functional or pseudogenic, an earlier analysis of some 600 of the donors relied on high-throughput TCR beta sequencing. Donor age, sex, ethnicity and CMV serostatus were compiled alongside the repertoire data. A later genetic analysis used genome-wide SNP genotypes for about three fifths of the 666 donors, treating that subset as a discovery cohort. All discovery cohort repertoires had been generated using a single sequencing platform. Both class I and class II loci were covered by HLA typing, at four-digit resolution. Typing coverage differed by locus: A, B, C, DRB1 and DQB1 were typed in roughly 620-640 donors, DQA1 in about 500, DPA1 in around 610, and DPB1 in roughly 450. About five DR-DQ haplotypes were treated as single units for association and clustering because of strong linkage in the cohort. Across around 400 genotyped donors of the cohort, an average of about 240,000 unique TCR beta nucleotide sequences per donor were sequenced, and roughly 17% of those sequences were non-productive.

Overall study outcomes, separate from this receptor: In this cohort, only TCR beta chains were sequenced, and detectable features were limited by the absence of alpha or paired-chain data. Correlated functional status among segregating V segments might be attributable to linkage disequilibrium, but an unknown experimental factor could not be ruled out. Assigning TCR associations to individual alleles was difficult when HLA alleles, especially DR and DQ, strongly co-occurred. A group of highly shared sequence variants was considered likely to be a technical artifact of the sequencing pipeline. Most CMV-associated TCR beta chains appeared to be HLA-restricted in a later analysis, and the HLA associations seemed to be driven largely by CMV exposure. The only immune exposure information available for the cohort was CMV serostatus. Compared with equally common non-associated chains, HLA-associated TCR beta chains in a later analysis were more clonally expanded and had lower generation probabilities. A further reported finding was that TCR beta sequences accurately predicted the HLA-A and HLA-B alleles for most subjects in the first cohort. Because HLA typing was unavailable for some donors at each locus, only the typed subset was used in association tests. At a false discovery rate of 0.05, a later analysis linked some 17,000 TCR beta sequences to specific HLA alleles. The 87-base-pair reads could not distinguish some IMGT-functional V segments, including TRBV6-2 and TRBV6-3, so those segments were excluded. Because counts were too low, seventeen rarely observed V segments, including chromosome 9 orphons, were excluded from the earlier analysis of 500 to 700 of the donors. The authors suggested that the approach could potentially be extended to other disease states and immunological phenotypes. A later analysis found that TCR association rates varied across HLA loci, with DRB1 alleles showing the most associated TCRs and HLA-C alleles the fewest. In vitro tests confirmed that a few of the cytomegalovirus-associated TCR beta chains recognize cytomegalovirus antigens. Across donors, most TCR sequences were observed very rarely, whereas some public TCRs were present in many individuals. In a later genetic analysis, a missense DCLRE1C variant was associated with V-gene and J-gene trimming of TCR beta chains, and the association was replicated in an independent cohort. In an earlier analysis of around 600 of the donors, most TCR beta V segments were observed in productive rearrangements about 90% or about 30% of the time, broadly matching IMGT annotations. In a later analysis, several top co-occurrence clusters were reported to appear linked to parvovirus B19, influenza, CMV and Epstein-Barr virus. In the study, approximately 160 TCR beta chains were listed as associated with cytomegalovirus. In a later genetic analysis, fewer N-insertions in productive TCRs were reported among donors in an Asian-associated ancestry cluster than the roughly 700-donor mean. Roughly uniform sequencing depth across donors was assumed in presence/absence analyses, although this assumption may not hold. In both the original and validation cohorts, the classifier was reported to diagnose cytomegalovirus status with high specificity and sensitivity.

At the junction V is shortened by 6 bases and J by 4 bases; bases outside the gene matches: 6. The CDR3 starts with the cysteine, ends with the phenylalanine, and has 15 residues. The DNA shown is the 45-base CDR3, in frame from base 1. In the germline V gene, CDR1 corresponds to MDHEN and CDR2 to SYDVKM. The receptor library was made with the immunoSEQ multiplex PCR assay. The multiplex PCR relied on a mix of 60 forward primers for TCR Vbeta segments and 13 reverse primers for TCR Jbeta segments. A multiplex PCR assay on genomic DNA amplified the CDR3 region of rearranged TCR beta genes. The amplified TCR beta libraries were sequenced on the Illumina HiSeq System as 87-base-pair reads. The authors' analysis ran thus. A later analysis counted around 72 million unique TCR beta chains across the 666 repertoires, and roughly 9.9 million of these chains were shared by at least two donors. To remove PCR and sequencing errors, raw reads were error-corrected and collapsed into unique sequences using a nearest-neighbor algorithm that merged closely related sequences. CDR3 sequences were aligned to IMGT reference sequences to assign V, D and J gene segments. For a sequence to be retained, a match of at least six nucleotides was required to both a V gene segment and a J gene segment. A rearrangement was called productive if the CDR3 had no stop codons and remained in frame with V and J, and every other rearrangement was called non-productive. Following IMGT convention, CDR3 was defined as the stretch from the second conserved V-encoded cysteine up to the conserved J-encoded phenylalanine. The earlier analysis of a few hundred of the donors excluded sequences that lacked an unambiguous match to a single V gene segment. In an earlier analysis of 587 of the donors, a V segment was called functional when productive rearrangements were above 56.7%, and segregating when the standard deviation between donors exceeded 5%. A statistical classification framework was developed to diagnose cytomegalovirus status using the catalog of TCR beta chain sequences. In a later analysis, V and J genes were assigned by comparing TCR nucleotide sequences against IMGT/GENE-DB human TR gene sequences. The TCRdist pipeline was used in a later analysis to assign CDR3 sequences and most-parsimonious VDJ recombination scenarios. In a later analysis, every TCR beta chain was defined by the combination of its CDR3 amino acid sequence and its V-gene family, and reads without a unique V-gene family were dropped. A later analysis removed 550 to 700 highly shared, low-generation-probability nucleotide sequences to deal with suspected cross-contamination and a sequencing artifact. A later analysis calculated a clonal expansion index for each public chain from normalized within-repertoire ranks of inferred template counts. Generation probabilities in a later analysis came from a VDJ recombination model fitted to out-of-frame rearrangements, and those results were checked against IGoR. A later analysis scored TCR-TCR, TCR-HLA and TCR-CMV co-occurrence with hypergeometric tests, applying a repertoire-size bias correction to TCR pairs. A later analysis estimated false discovery rates by permuting HLA or CMV assignments 20 times. In a later analysis, co-occurring TCRs were grouped with DBSCAN, and TCRdist sequence similarity was added when clustering was performed within HLA-allele-positive subsets. Repertoires with fewer than 30,000 or more than 120,000 public chains were left out of co-occurrence clustering, as were roughly five repertoires with anomalous nucleotide sharing. In its TCRdb copy, this immuneACCESS table keeps in-frame sequences only and misses some clones. Where compared with another copy, unresolved V genes explain less than half of these, and the others have no known cause. That table gives V, J and clone size, and the DNA gave D and trimming. The sample table holds more than 90,000 clones, of which around four fifths were seen once. Approximately 0.83% of the sample rests with the top ten.

The TCR originated in a woman aged 55 to 70 in good health and CMV-seronegative. The sequencing sample was made of PBMCs. The V and J genes are TRBV28 and TRBJ2-7; 13 nucleotides in the junction match TRBD2. The CDR3 corresponds to CASRPGLAGKYEQYF. At the DNA level, the sequence is TGTGCCAGCAGGCCGGGACTAGCGGGAAAGTACGAGCAGTACTTC.